The 15 T cell receptor beta chains presented below share a single source sample, sequenced in a study of blood T cell repertoires in COVID-19. Measured with immunoSEQ multiplex PCR; TCRdb has only the in-frame clones, and not every one. The sample includes a few hundred thousand clones, roughly nine tenths of them seen just once. The sample taken for sequencing was PBMCs or T cells enriched from blood (not recorded which). These receptors all come from a human donor in a cohort exposed to, infected with or recovered from COVID-19 (not recorded which). The donor label of this sample is uncertain.

The chain employs TRBV10-3 and TRBJ1-1, with D possibly being TRBD1 (6 bases). Trimming stripped 4 bases from V and 4 bases from J, with 13 bases between. From germline, CDR1 is ENHRY and CDR2 SYGVKD. This CDR3 contains 14 residues. The CDR3 coding sequence is TGTGCCATCAGTGTTAAGGGGGAGAGCACTGAAGCTTTCTTT. Translating it yields CAISVKGESTEAFF.

The chain recombines TRBV7-2 with TRBJ1-5, with a weak D call TRBD1 (5 bases). The CDR3 contains 16 residues. The germline V gene has CDR1 SGHTA and CDR2 FQGNSA. The V and J ends lost 5 bases and 4 bases respectively, with 18 bases between them. CDR3 sequence: CASSVRPGQGNQPQHF. CDR3 nucleotide sequence: TGTGCCAGCAGCGTACGACCTGGGCAGGGTAATCAGCCCCAGCATTTT.

The chain has TRBV5-5 and TRBJ2-5, with 13 bases aligning to TRBD2. The ends lost 4 bases at V and 4 bases at J; junction bases unmatched: 7. Germline-derived CDR1 and CDR2 are SGHKS and YYEKEE (reference sequence). CDR3 length: 16 residues. The CDR3 loop is CASSRGLAGAGETQYF. In DNA form, the CDR3 reads TGTGCCAGCAGCCGTGGACTAGCGGGGGCGGGAGAGACCCAGTACTTC. The full variable domain, with the rest looked up from reference TRBV5-5 and TRBJ2-5, is DAGVTQSPTHLIKTRGQQVTLRCSPISGHKSVSWYQQVLGQGPQFIFQYYEKEERGRGNFPDRFSARQFPNYSSELNVNALLLGDSALYLCASSRGLAGAGETQYFGPGTRLLVL.

With respect to this clone: Other DNA sequences of this sample code for an identical CDR3. CDR3 in amino acids: CASSQVGSSGNTIYF. The CDR3 nucleotides read TGTGCCAGCAGCCAAGTGGGCAGCTCTGGAAACACCATATATTTT. The V call is TRBV3-1 (or the pseudogene TRBV3-2), the J call TRBJ1-3, with D hard to call. The CDR3 consists of 15 residues. The V gene's germline CDR1 is LGHDT and CDR2 YNNKEL (reference sequence). V shed 1 base and J shed 0 bases, with 7 bases lying between them.

The chain links TRBV18 to TRBJ2-1; 11 bases line up with TRBD2. After removal of 2 bases from V and 5 bases from J, the junction contained 2 bases not matched to a gene. The CDR3 spans 15 residues. Germline V gene data show CDR1 as KGHSH and CDR2 as LQKENI. The CDR3 is CASSPGLAGNNEQFF. DNA for the CDR3: TGTGCCAGCTCACCAGGACTAGCGGGTAACAATGAGCAGTTCTTC.

The genes are TRBV14 and TRBJ1-6, with TRBD1 matching over 7 bases. The CDR3 is 16 residues long. Germline assignment: CDR1 SGHDN and CDR2 FVKESK. J lost 7 bases, V lost 4 bases, and 10 bases had no gene match. The CDR3 DNA follows: TGTGCCAGCAGCCGCCTTAGGACAGGCCCAAATTCACCCCTCCACTTT. This sequence encodes CASSRLRTGPNSPLHF. Full variable domain (outside the CDR3, taken from reference TRBV14 and TRBJ1-6): EAGVTQFPSHSVIEKGQTVTLRCDPISGHDNLYWYRRVMGKEIKFLLHFVKESKQDESGMPNNRFLAERTGGTYSTLKVQPAELEDSGVYFCASSRLRTGPNSPLHFGNGTRLTVT.

V gene TRBV4-3 combines with J gene TRBJ1-2; weak D call: TRBD1 (5 bases). This CDR3 has 14 residues. Between the trimmed V and J ends, which lost 2 bases and 5 bases, there was a span of 12 bases. Germline V CDR1 and CDR2: LGHNA, YSLEER. The CDR3 here is CASSQRQGQYGYTF. The CDR3 coding sequence is TGCGCCAGCAGCCAACGGCAGGGCCAGTATGGCTACACCTTC.

The chain joins TRBV18 to TRBJ1-1; no firm D call. The germline CDR1 and CDR2 sequences are KGHSH and LQKENI. CDR3 size: 11 residues. V lost 4 bases and J 10 bases, leaving 10 bases between the germline ends. The CDR3, as DNA: TGTGCCAGCTCACTTGAGGTGGGAGCTTTCTTT. This codes for CASSLEVGAFF.

The chain links TRBV19 to TRBJ2-7; 8 nucleotides align to TRBD1. The CDR3 runs to 13 residues. J was trimmed by 2 bases and V by 8 bases; bases with no gene match: 5. Germline V lookup: CDR1 LNHDA, CDR2 SQIVND (reference sequence). DNA for the CDR3: TGTGCCAGTCGTCGACAGGGGACCTACGAGCAGTACTTC. Protein product: CASRRQGTYEQYF.

The J gene is TRBJ1-3, the V gene TRBV6-5, with D maybe TRBD1 (6 bases). V lost 4 bases, J lost 4 bases, and 8 bases lay in between. The CDR3 is 13 residues long. Germline assignment: CDR1 MNHEY and CDR2 SVGAGI. The CDR3 here is CASSLGQGNTIYF. The CDR3 DNA sequence: TGTGCCAGCAGTTTAGGACAGGGAAACACCATATATTTT.

This sequence joins TRBV6-2 or TRBV6-3 and TRBJ1-5; 12 bases match TRBD1. CDR1 and CDR2 from the germline V gene are MNHEY and SVGEGT. V shed 2 bases and J 3 bases; nucleotides not matched to a gene: 5. CDR3 length: 17 residues. CDR3 amino acids: CASSYIGTGGLNQPQHF. The DNA of the CDR3 is TGTGCCAGCAGTTACATCGGGACAGGGGGCCTCAATCAGCCCCAGCATTTT.

This clone was detected only once. This chain connects TRBV30 to TRBJ1-1, with 9 bases that match TRBD1. The CDR3 sequence is 14 residues long. J lost 11 bases, V lost 1 base, and 11 bases had no gene match. Germline assignment: CDR1 GTSNPN and CDR2 SVGIG (reference sequence). The CDR3 sequence: CAWSAPGTGMVAFF. The CDR3 DNA reads TGTGCCTGGAGTGCTCCCGGGACAGGGATGGTGGCTTTCTTT.

The chain joins TRBV5-6 to TRBJ1-2; D is unclear. The CDR3 length is 12 residues. V lost 0 bases and J 4 bases, leaving 4 bases between the germline ends. Germline V lookup: CDR1 SGHDT, CDR2 YYEEEE. The CDR3 loop is CASSLGAYGYTF. The CDR3 region has the DNA TGTGCCAGCAGCTTGGGGGCCTATGGCTACACCTTC.

This chain connects TRBV11-2 to TRBJ2-7; possibly TRBD1 for D (5 bases). The CDR3 spans 15 residues. The V and J ends lost 5 bases and 0 bases respectively, with 14 bases between them. CDR1 SGHAT and CDR2 FQNNGV come from the germline V gene. CDR3 DNA: TGTGCCAGCAGCCTAACAGGCGCGAGCTCCTACGAGCAGTACTTC. Protein product: CASSLTGASSYEQYF. Full variable domain (rest looked up from reference TRBV11-2 and TRBJ2-7): EAGVAQSPRYKIIEKRQSVAFWCNPISGHATLYWYQQILGQGPKLLIQFQNNGVVDDSQLPKDRFSAERLKGVDSTLKIQPAKLEDSAVYLCASSLTGASSYEQYFGPGTRLTVT.

In DNA form, the CDR3 reads TGCGCCACCGCTCACCTGACACCGGGACTAGCGGGGGGTGAGCAGTTCTTC. Translated, it gives CATAHLTPGLAGGEQFF. J is TRBJ2-1 and V is TRBV10-2; 15 positions agree with TRBD2. The CDR3 loop spans 17 amino acids. Germline CDR1 WSHSY, CDR2 SAAADI. After removal of 10 bases from V and 9 bases from J, the junction contained 16 bases not matched to a gene.